This TCR beta chain was found in a study of T cell responses to AZD1222 COVID-19 vaccine. TCRdb's table, derived via immunoSEQ multiplex PCR, lists solely in-frame clones and lacks some. The sample has more than 100,000 clones; 85% to 95% are singletons. The sequenced sample was peripheral blood, obtained on day 0 of AZD1222 vaccination. This clonotype was sampled from an adult in good health.

The CDR3: CASSPTDSRGNTIYF. The DNA of the CDR3 is TGTGCCAGCAGCCCTACCGACTCCAGAGGAAACACCATATATTTT. V is TRBV11-1 and J is TRBJ1-3, with D unresolved. Germline assignment: CDR1 SGHAT and CDR2 FQDESV (reference sequence). Trimming removed 5 bases from V and 4 bases from J, with 15 bases in between. This CDR3 is 15 amino acids long.